This T cell receptor (beta chain) was identified during a study of shared clonotypes between healthy human individuals. Study findings and constraints: Clonotype sharing among donors likely depends on sequencing depth.

Germline assignment: CDR1 MDHEN and CDR2 SYDVKM. Trimming cost V 5 bases and J 10 bases, with 12 bases left between them. The CDR3 has 12 residues. This clone appeared a few times. Its antigen remains unidentified. The data were produced by immunoSEQ multiplex PCR, yet TCRdb's version contains in-frame clones alone and is incomplete. The sample lists around 990,000 clones, 70% to 80% occurring once. Caucasian adults living in Nashville, Tennessee, provided all samples. The origin of this receptor is a man between 18 and 29 years old in good health. Some clones in this sample may be carry-over from other donors' samples. The rearrangement links TRBV28 to TRBJ2-1; D is uncertain. The sequenced sample was memory CD4+ T cells from PBMCs. Specified subset: CD45RA-negative fraction. This CDR3 is CASSVFGQEQFF. CDR3 nucleotide sequence: TGTGCCAGCAGTGTATTTGGGCAGGAGCAGTTCTTC.